The 14 T cell receptor beta chains presented below share a single source sample, sequenced in a study of T cells in Graves' hyperthyroidism and ophthalmopathy. Authors of the study amplified TCR beta CDR3 regions from RNA transcripts. HTBI primers were used for first-round RT-PCR of the TCR CDR3. A single record per CDR3 protein comes from TCRdb applying MiXCR to the multiplex PCR reads. Of about 160,000 distinct CDR3 sequences in the sample, 8% to 9.5% were seen once. The sample consisted of blood. The receptors originated from a woman aged 18-35 years with Graves' hyperthyroidism that later progressed to Graves' ophthalmopathy.

Many counts were recorded for this clonotype. The chain uses TRBV20-1 and TRBJ1-1; D is ambiguous. CDR3 length: 12 amino acids. The germline CDR1 and CDR2 sequences are DFQATT and SNEGSKA (reference sequence). V gave up 6 bases and J gave up 1 base, with 9 bases separating them. The CDR3 DNA follows: TGCAGTGCCCTCGGATCGAACACTGAAGCTTTCTTT. This gives the protein CSALGSNTEAFF.

This clonotype was counted ten times or more. The chain couples TRBV11-1 to TRBJ1-1; TRBD1 might be the D (6 bases). Trimming removed 6 bases at V and 9 bases at J, with 11 bases between. The CDR3 runs to 11 residues. CDR1 SGHAT and CDR2 FQDESV come from the germline V gene (reference sequence). This CDR3 is CASSFDRKAFF. For the CDR3, the DNA is TGTGCCAGCAGTTTCGACAGGAAAGCTTTCTTT.

There are many counts of this clonotype. The genes are TRBV2 and TRBJ2-7, with D tentatively TRBD2 (6 bases). The length of the CDR3 is 17 residues. Germline values: CDR1 SNHLY, CDR2 FYNNEI. The V and J ends lost 1 base and 4 bases respectively, with 20 bases between them. The CDR3 is CASSEGLGWGGEYEQYF. The CDR3 region has the DNA TGTGCCAGCAGTGAAGGGCTCGGATGGGGCGGGGAGTACGAGCAGTACTTC.

This clonotype came up many times. This chain connects TRBV6-1 to TRBJ2-1; tentatively, D is TRBD1 (5 bases). Trimming stripped 5 bases from V and 6 bases from J, with 23 bases between. Germline V gene lookup returns CDR1 MNHNS and CDR2 SASEGT. The CDR3 runs to 17 residues. CDR3 residues: CASSYFPPGRVGNEQFF. The CDR3 DNA is TGTGCCAGCAGTTATTTCCCCCCCGGCAGGGTCGGCAATGAGCAGTTCTTC.

This clonotype was seen ten or more times. The genes are TRBV28 and TRBJ2-5; D perhaps matches TRBD2 (5 bases). Deletions cut 3 bases from V and 0 bases from J, with 8 bases between. This CDR3 is built from 14 residues. CDR1 and CDR2 from the germline V gene are MDHEN and SYDVKM. This CDR3 is CASSFSRDQETQYF. The CDR3 bases are TGTGCCAGCAGTTTTTCGCGGGACCAAGAGACCCAGTACTTC. Supplemented by reference TRBV28 and TRBJ2-5, the full variable domain reads DVKVTQSSRYLVKRTGEKVFLECVQDMDHENMFWYRQDPGLGLRLIYFSYDVKMKEKGDIPEGYSVSREKKERFSLILESASTNQTSMYLCASSFSRDQETQYFGPGTRLLVL.

This clonotype was counted ten times or more. The chain uses TRBV11-2 and TRBJ1-2, with TRBD1 matching over 8 bases. The CDR3 sequence is 16 residues long. The germline V gene has CDR1 SGHAT and CDR2 FQNNGV. The V gene end was trimmed by 3 bases and the J gene end by 7 bases; junction bases not matched to a gene: 13. CDR3 loop: CASSLTRGRGISGYTF. DNA for the CDR3: TGTGCCAGCAGCTTGACCAGGGGGCGCGGGATTAGTGGCTACACCTTC.

This clonotype has ten or more counts. The chain couples TRBV6-4 to TRBJ2-3; 11 positions agree with TRBD2. CDR3 length equals 15 residues. Looked up from germline, CDR1 is MRHNA and CDR2 is SNTAGT. V gave up 3 bases and J gave up 1 base; unmatched junction bases: 0. The CDR3 coding sequence is TGTGCCAGCAGTGAGACTAGCGGGGGCACAGATACGCAGTATTTT. Amino acids: CASSETSGGTDTQYF.

This clonotype was counted at least ten times. The chain joins TRBV12-3 or TRBV12-4 to TRBJ1-6; 11 bases are shared with TRBD1. CDR3 length: 12 amino acids. Trimming took 3 bases from V and 16 from J; bases not matched to a gene: 2. CDR3 nucleotide sequence: TGTGCCAGCAGTTTGGGACAGGGGGTACTCCACTTT. Translation: CASSLGQGVLHF.

This clonotype was counted many times. The CDR3 sequence is CAWSVRGDGELFF. The CDR3 DNA sequence: TGTGCCTGGAGTGTACGTGGGGACGGGGAGCTGTTTTTT. J is TRBJ2-2 and V is TRBV30; D unresolved. This CDR3 comprises 13 residues. The V gene lost 0 bases and the J gene lost 7 bases, with 9 bases spanning the gap. Germline V lookup: CDR1 GTSNPN, CDR2 SVGIG (reference sequence).

This clonotype was detected many times. The chain links TRBV2 to TRBJ1-1; D remains unclear. The V gene lost 2 bases and the J gene lost 0 bases, with 10 bases spanning the gap. The CDR3 is 15 residues long. Germline V gene lookup returns CDR1 SNHLY and CDR2 FYNNEI. The CDR3 protein is CASSEYREMNTEAFF. CDR3 sequence (DNA): TGTGCCAGCAGTGAATATCGCGAAATGAACACTGAAGCTTTCTTT.

The chain has TRBV5-6 and TRBJ2-2; D not certain. V was clipped by 4 bases and J by 6 bases, with 7 bases between them. Germline V gene data show CDR1 as SGHDT and CDR2 as YYEEEE. The CDR3 totals 12 residues. Here the CDR3 reads CASSRVPGELFF. Here the CDR3 DNA reads TGTGCCAGCAGCCGAGTCCCCGGGGAGCTGTTTTTT.

Concerning this clonotype: With a much larger clone just one base away, this may be a read error. The chain joins TRBV20-1 to TRBJ1-1; TRBD1 might be the D (5 bases). The V gene's germline CDR1 is DFQATT and CDR2 SNEGSKA (reference sequence). The CDR3 extends over 13 amino acids. The CDR3 is CSPRGRLNTESFF. CDR3 DNA sequence: TGCAGCCCTAGGGGCCGGTTGAACACTGAATCTTTCTTT.

This clonotype was seen many times. The J gene is TRBJ1-2, the V gene TRBV20-1; the D is unclear. V dropped 0 bases and J dropped 8 bases, with 10 bases sitting between them. The germline V gene has CDR1 DFQATT and CDR2 SNEGSKA (reference sequence). This CDR3 comprises 12 residues. The CDR3 DNA sequence: TGCAGTGCTAGAGATATGGAGGGAGGCTACACCTTC. Encoded protein: CSARDMEGGYTF.

This clonotype has a handful of counts. The V gene is TRBV6-1, the J gene TRBJ1-3, with TRBD1 matching over 9 bases. V trimming: 3 bases; J trimming: 0 bases; junction bases outside the gene matches: 3. There are 16 residues in the CDR3. Per germline, CDR1 MNHNS and CDR2 SASEGT. CDR3 sequence: CASSEGQGHSGNTIYF. CDR3 bases: TGTGCCAGCAGTGAGGGACAGGGCCACTCTGGAAACACCATATATTTT.